Presented here are 27 T cell receptor beta chains from one specimen sequenced in a study of beta chain features in type 1 diabetes. The entirety of the isolated RNA underwent reverse transcription, so expressed TCRB transcripts were sequenced. The table came from immunoSEQ multiplex PCR; TCRdb's copy has only in-frame clones and leaves some out. The sample carries about 220,000 clones, roughly a tenth recorded once. Sequenced sample: central memory CD4+ T cells from blood. The receptors stem from a man aged 18 to 30 in good health.

The genes are TRBV9 and TRBJ2-7; TRBD2 aligns across 8 bases. The CDR3 is made up of 13 amino acids. J gave up 7 bases and V 3 bases, and 6 bases lay outside the gene matches. CDR1 is SGDLS, CDR2 YYNGEE, per germline. The CDR3 is CASSEIAGQEQYF. DNA for the CDR3: TGTGCCAGCAGCGAAATAGCGGGACAAGAGCAGTACTTC.

This clone was detected ten times or more. The J gene is TRBJ2-6, the V gene TRBV28, with D hard to call. V was cut by 4 bases and J by 0 bases, with 13 bases left in between. This CDR3 is built from 17 residues. In germline, CDR1 is MDHEN, CDR2 SYDVKM. The CDR3 sequence is CASSSSYWFSGANVLTF. The CDR3 DNA reads TGTGCCAGCAGTTCCTCATACTGGTTCTCTGGGGCCAACGTCCTGACTTTC.

There are many counts of this clone. CDR3 sequence reads: CASSLSGIYGYTF. CDR3 DNA sequence: TGTGCCAGCAGCTTATCAGGGATCTATGGCTACACCTTC. V gene TRBV7-2 combines with J gene TRBJ1-2, with D possibly matching TRBD1 (5 bases). Germline lookup yields CDR1 SGHTA and CDR2 FQGNSA. Trimming stripped 2 bases from V and 4 bases from J, with 8 bases between. This CDR3 has 13 amino acids.

This clone was found a few times. The rearrangement uses TRBV5-6 and TRBJ2-7; D uncertain. This CDR3 contains 13 residues. CDR1 and CDR2 from the germline V gene are SGHDT and YYEEEE. V was clipped by 1 base and J by 1 base, with 6 bases between them. CDR3 loop: CASSLHNSYEQYF. The CDR3 DNA reads as TGTGCCAGCAGCTTGCACAATTCCTACGAGCAGTACTTC.

As for this clone: Other DNA variants within this sample encode the same CDR3. The chain carries TRBV5-1 and TRBJ2-7; 7 nucleotides line up with TRBD1. Germline V gene data show CDR1 as SGHRS and CDR2 as YFSETQ. Trimming removed 2 bases from V and 3 bases from J; junction bases left unmatched: 5. The CDR3 has 14 residues. CDR3 nucleotide sequence: TGCGCCAGCAGCTTAGGACAGGATATCTACGAGCAGTACTTC. Its translation: CASSLGQDIYEQYF.

The chain has TRBV18 and TRBJ1-1; D is ambiguous. Germline V gene sequence: CDR1 KGHSH, CDR2 LQKENI. The CDR3 totals 12 residues. The V end was cut by 3 bases, the J end by 4 bases, with 6 bases between. CDR3 sequence reads: CASSPTGTEAFF. The CDR3 nucleotides read TGTGCCAGCTCACCGACTGGCACTGAAGCTTTCTTT.

This clone was seen ten or more times. This rearrangement joins TRBV10-3 to TRBJ1-1; D remains ambiguous. Trimming removed 4 bases at V and 0 bases at J, with 6 bases between. This CDR3 is 13 amino acids long. Per germline, CDR1 ENHRY and CDR2 SYGVKD. As DNA, the CDR3 is TGTGCCATCAGTGGGGCAATGAACACTGAAGCTTTCTTT. Protein sequence: CAISGAMNTEAFF.

Details on this clone: This may be a read error, as it is one base from a much larger clone. The chain links TRBV30 to TRBJ1-2; D is undetermined. The CDR3 totals 12 residues. The V and J ends lost 3 bases and 7 bases respectively, with 12 bases between them. The germline V gene has CDR1 GTSNPN and CDR2 SVGIG (reference sequence). Written as DNA, the CDR3 is TGTGCCTGGAGGGTACAGACACTTGGCTACACCTTC. Amino acids: CAWRVQTLGYTF.

V usage is TRBV5-4 and J usage is TRBJ2-1; either TRBD1 or TRBD2 may fit D (5 bases each). Trimming removed 4 bases from V and 11 bases from J, with 13 bases in between. CDR3 length: 12 amino acids. Germline V CDR1 and CDR2: SGHNT, YYREEE (reference sequence). In DNA form, the CDR3 reads TGTGCCAGCAGCAGGGACGGATCTCAGCAGTTCTTC. Translated, it gives CASSRDGSQQFF.

The chain is built from TRBV5-1 and TRBJ2-3; perhaps TRBD2 as D (6 bases). Germline V lookup: CDR1 SGHRS, CDR2 YFSETQ. This CDR3 is 15 amino acids long. V was cut by 1 base and J by 1 base, with 10 bases left in between. CDR3: CASSLSRGRTDTQYF. DNA for the CDR3: TGCGCCAGCAGCTTGTCGCGGGGCCGCACAGATACGCAGTATTTT.

This clone appeared a few times. V gene TRBV2 combines with J gene TRBJ1-5; D gene ambiguous. This CDR3 has 17 residues. V lost 4 bases to trimming and J lost 7 bases, with 23 bases between them. Germline CDR1 reads SNHLY; CDR2 reads FYNNEI. This chain's CDR3 is CASSVGSAGSAKQPQHF. The CDR3 region has the DNA TGTGCCAGCAGTGTTGGCTCGGCCGGGTCGGCTAAGCAGCCCCAGCATTTT.

V usage is TRBV5-1 and J usage is TRBJ2-1; TRBD2 agrees at 8 bases. The CDR3 runs to 16 residues. V trimming: 4 bases; J trimming: 8 bases; junction bases outside the gene matches: 14. Germline loops: CDR1 SGHRS, CDR2 YFSETQ. The CDR3 DNA reads as TGCGCCAGCAGCACAGGAGCGGGAGCGGCTGGCGATGAGCAGTTCTTC. Translating it yields CASSTGAGAAGDEQFF.

This chain joins TRBV5-4 and TRBJ2-3; D might be TRBD2 (5 bases). CDR1 is SGHNT and CDR2 is YYREEE in the germline V gene (reference sequence). CDR3 length: 14 amino acids. The germline V and J ends were trimmed by 3 bases and 4 bases, with 12 bases remaining between them. The CDR3 region has the DNA TGTGCCAGCAGCTCCAGTCGGGGAGCAGATACGCAGTATTTT. Its translation: CASSSSRGADTQYF.

This clone was counted a few times. A much larger clone differs from this one at a single base, so this may be a read error. The chain carries TRBV5-1 and TRBJ2-7, with a weak D call TRBD2 (5 bases). The CDR3 sequence is 15 residues long. Germline V gives CDR1 SGHRS, CDR2 YFSETQ. V lost 1 base to trimming and J lost 3 bases, with 14 bases between them. The CDR3 nucleotides read TGCGCCAGCAGCTTGACGGCTGGGAGCGGCTACGAGCAGTACTTC. The encoded protein is CASSLTAGSGYEQYF.

The chain is built from TRBV5-1 and TRBJ2-2; 8 nucleotides agree with TRBD2. The CDR3 spans 15 residues. Losses at the gene ends were 3 bases for V and 4 bases for J; bases not matched to a gene: 5. Looked up from germline, CDR1 is SGHRS and CDR2 is YFSETQ. In DNA form, the CDR3 reads TGCGCCAGCAGCTCCAGCGGGAGAGGCACCGGGGAGCTGTTTTTT. This sequence encodes CASSSSGRGTGELFF.

This clone was recorded many times. The rearrangement joins TRBV5-4 to TRBJ1-4, with 7 bases fitting TRBD1. This CDR3 is built from 15 residues. V lost 1 base to trimming and J lost 7 bases; unmatched junction nucleotides: 7. Germline CDR1 reads SGHNT; CDR2 reads YYREEE (reference sequence). The CDR3: CASSLRRGPGEKLFF. As DNA, the CDR3 is TGTGCCAGCAGCTTGAGGAGGGGGCCAGGTGAAAAACTGTTTTTT.

CDR3 loop: CASSVGPRGQGVEAYEQYF. For the CDR3, the DNA is TGTGCCAGCAGCGTGGGACCCCGGGGACAGGGGGTAGAGGCGTACGAGCAGTACTTC. This rearrangement joins TRBV5-6 to TRBJ2-7, with 11 bases aligning to TRBD1. CDR1 and CDR2 (germline): SGHDT, YYEEEE. The ends lost 4 bases at V and 4 bases at J; junction bases unmatched: 19. CDR3 length: 19 amino acids.

This clone was observed a handful of times. This may come from a read error, since a much larger clone is one base off. The chain couples TRBV5-6 to TRBJ2-6, with 11 bases identical to TRBD1. Germline CDR1 is SGHDT and CDR2 is YYEEEE. This CDR3 spans 19 amino acids. The CDR3 spells CARSLSSGQGAPGANVLTF. CDR3 nucleotide sequence: TGTGCCCGCAGCTTGAGCTCAGGACAGGGGGCGCCTGGGGCCAACGTCCTGACTTTC.

In this sample, this clone turned up a few times. V and J are TRBV7-3 and TRBJ2-1; D is perhaps TRBD2 (6 bases). V was shortened by 5 bases and J by 9 bases, with 17 bases between the two germline ends. The CDR3 runs to 14 residues. Germline V CDR1 and CDR2: SGHTA, FQGTGA. The CDR3 loop is CASSVAVGSREQFF. The CDR3 region has the DNA TGTGCCAGCAGCGTAGCGGTGGGATCACGTGAGCAGTTCTTC.

The sample holds a few counts of this clone. V and J are TRBV28 and TRBJ1-2; TRBD1 aligns across 7 bases. The germline gives CDR1 MDHEN, CDR2 SYDVKM. With 3 bases clipped from V and 10 bases from J, the junction kept 14 bases outside the gene matches. This CDR3 spans 15 amino acids. In DNA, the CDR3 is TGTGCCAGCAGTTTCTTATTAGGAGGGGGCGCGGACTACACCTTC. Residues: CASSFLLGGGADYTF.

Ten or more counts support this clone. The rearrangement links TRBV2 to TRBJ2-3; perhaps TRBD2 as D (7 bases). V lost 9 bases and J 3 bases, leaving 19 bases between the germline ends. The CDR3 runs to 15 residues. Germline V gene lookup returns CDR1 SNHLY and CDR2 FYNNEI. The CDR3 DNA is TGTGCCAGTTCCAAGCGGGAAGGGGGGACAGATACGCAGTATTTT. This gives the protein CASSKREGGTDTQYF.

This clone was seen a handful of times. The rearrangement links TRBV28 to TRBJ2-7, with TRBD1 as a possible D gene (5 bases). CDR1 and CDR2 from the germline V gene are MDHEN and SYDVKM. V was trimmed by 2 bases and J by 3 bases, leaving 8 bases between them. This CDR3 spans 13 amino acids. The CDR3 reads CASSLQGFYEQYF. DNA for the CDR3: TGTGCCAGCAGTTTACAGGGATTCTACGAGCAGTACTTC.

This clone was seen a handful of times. This rearrangement joins TRBV5-1 to TRBJ2-5; 8 bases map to TRBD2. The J segment lost 5 bases and the V segment lost 2 bases, leaving 5 bases of the junction unmatched. The CDR3 spans 14 residues. In germline, CDR1 is SGHRS, CDR2 YFSETQ. CDR3 sequence (DNA): TGCGCCAGCAGCTTCAGCGGGAGCGGGGAGACCCAGTACTTC. Its translation is CASSFSGSGETQYF.

This clone came up a few times. This sequence joins TRBV5-4 and TRBJ2-2; D is ambiguous. Germline V lookup: CDR1 SGHNT, CDR2 YYREEE (reference sequence). V lost 2 bases and J 1 base, leaving 6 bases between the germline ends. The CDR3 runs 14 residues. CDR3 in DNA: TGTGCCAGCAGCTTCGGACGGAACACCGGGGAGCTGTTTTTT. Its translation is CASSFGRNTGELFF.

The chain carries TRBV7-9 and TRBJ2-1; perhaps TRBD2 as D (6 bases). CDR1 is SEHNR, CDR2 FQNEAQ, per germline (reference sequence). V gave up 4 bases and J gave up 0 bases, with 13 bases separating them. The CDR3 has 16 amino acids. CDR3 protein: CASSSHSGPSYNEQFF. The CDR3 DNA is TGTGCCAGCAGCTCCCATAGCGGACCCTCCTACAATGAGCAGTTCTTC. Complete variable domain (other parts from reference TRBV7-9 and TRBJ2-1): DTGVSQNPRHKITKRGQNVTFRCDPISEHNRLYWYRQTLGQGPEFLTYFQNEAQLEKSRLLSDRFSAERPKGSFSTLEIQRTEQGDSAMYLCASSSHSGPSYNEQFFGPGTRLTVL.

This clone has just a few counts. The CDR3 nucleotides read TGTGCCAGCAGTCTAGCCTCCAGGGGACTCCCCTCCTACGAGCAGTACTTC. Translated: CASSLASRGLPSYEQYF. The chain couples TRBV27 to TRBJ2-7; possibly TRBD1 or TRBD2 for D (6 bases each). The germline CDR1 and CDR2 sequences are MNHEY and SMNVEV (reference sequence). The CDR3 length is 17 residues. V was trimmed by 5 bases and J by 0 bases, leaving 20 bases between them.

The chain combines TRBV27 with TRBJ2-3, with D perhaps matching TRBD2 (6 bases). Germline values: CDR1 MNHEY, CDR2 SMNVEV (reference sequence). The V gene lost 6 bases and the J gene lost 5 bases, with 24 bases spanning the gap. The CDR3 is 17 residues long. The CDR3 spells CASSLLGTSLGIDTQYF. CDR3 coding DNA: TGTGCCAGCAGCCTCCTCGGGACTTCGTTGGGCATAGATACGCAGTATTTT.